This T cell receptor beta chain was captured in a study of shared clonotypes between healthy human individuals. Overall study results and limits: Sorted-subset samples were not fully sequenced, rarefaction indicated.

This was a deep-level run. Clones were read by immunoSEQ multiplex PCR, and TCRdb kept only the in-frame ones, dropping some. The data show about 1.1 million clones, around three quarters seen once. The germline CDR1 and CDR2 sequences are SGHAT and FQDESV (reference sequence). With 1 base clipped from V and 7 bases from J, the junction kept 6 bases outside the gene matches. This CDR3 is built from 15 residues. Donors, without exception, were Caucasian adults residing in Nashville, Tennessee. Division of CD4+ cells produced a CD45RA+ naive subset and a CD45RA-negative memory subset. This clone was counted only a few times. The antigen is undetermined.

This clonotype was obtained from a man younger than 35 in good health. Some clones in this sample may be carry-over from other donors' samples. The sample was memory CD4+ T cells from PBMCs. Stated subset: CD45RA-negative fraction. V gene TRBV11-1 combines with J gene TRBJ2-1, with 8 bases fitting TRBD2. DNA of the CDR3: TGTGCCAGCAGCTTAGACGGCGGGGGGAAGAATGAGCAGTTCTTC. Amino acid sequence: CASSLDGGGKNEQFF.